This is a list of T cell receptor beta chains from one sample in a study of cytomegalovirus exposure and HLA in healthy donors. The table came from immunoSEQ multiplex PCR; TCRdb's copy has only in-frame clones and leaves some out. This table has 170,000 or so clones, roughly four fifths appearing once. The sample taken for sequencing was PBMCs. The receptors were gathered from a man in his fifties or sixties in good health and CMV-seronegative. Each CDR3 is given with its conserved first and last residue. A D gene is named only where the DNA matches it firmly. Only part of the rows carry a size: once, few, many, or a class if the clone is expanded.

TRBV9	-	TRBJ2-5	-	CASSPGRGPETQYF	TGTGCCAGCAGCCCCGGTCGGGGTCCGGAGACCCAGTACTTC
TRBV4-2	few	TRBJ2-5	-	CASSPEPGGRETQYF	TGTGCCAGCAGCCCAGAACCCGGAGGGCGGGAGACCCAGTACTTC
TRBV7-3	-	TRBJ2-2	-	CASRGQANTGELFF	TGTGCCAGCAGGGGGCAGGCCAACACCGGGGAGCTGTTTTTT
TRBV5-1	-	TRBJ2-3	TRBD1	CASSLNRGRDTQYF	TGCGCCAGCAGCTTAAACAGGGGTAGAGATACGCAGTATTTT
TRBV7-8	once	TRBJ2-7	TRBD2	CASSPSGRAREQYF	TGTGCCAGCAGCCCTAGTGGGAGGGCTCGGGAGCAGTACTTC
TRBV4-1	-	TRBJ1-1	-	CASSQPNRERRAFF	TGCGCCAGCAGCCAACCTAACAGGGAGCGAAGGGCTTTCTTT
TRBV6-6	-	TRBJ2-7	TRBD1	CASSYLSGTGGYEQYF	TGTGCCAGCAGTTACTTGTCTGGGACAGGGGGCTACGAGCAGTACTTC
TRBV4-1	-	TRBJ2-1	TRBD2	CASSPQSGKYEQFF	TGCGCCAGCAGCCCCCAGAGCGGGAAGTATGAGCAGTTCTTC
TRBV6-5	-	TRBJ2-2	-	CASTRGINTGELFF	TGTGCCAGCACTCGCGGGATAAACACCGGGGAGCTGTTTTTT
TRBV18	-	TRBJ2-3	-	CASSRGLGDTQYF	TGTGCCAGCTCCCGCGGTTTGGGAGATACGCAGTATTTT
TRBV6-6	-	TRBJ2-3	-	CASSYGAGIGTDTQYF	TGTGCCAGCAGTTACGGGGCGGGGATAGGCACAGATACGCAGTATTTT
TRBV7-6	-	TRBJ2-3	-	CASSLNSGSSTDTQYF	TGTGCCAGCAGCCTCAACTCGGGTTCTAGCACAGATACGCAGTATTTT
TRBV30	-	TRBJ1-3	-	CALSVKSGNTIYF	TGTGCCCTTTCGGTGAAATCTGGAAACACCATATATTTT
TRBV7-3	-	TRBJ2-7	-	CASSVSPGLAAYEQYF	TGTGCCAGCAGCGTCTCCCCGGGACTCGCAGCCTACGAGCAGTACTTC